This T cell receptor beta chain was sequenced in a study of CD4 T cells in relation to SARS-CoV-2 and coronaviruses. TCRdb keeps only in-frame clones here, not all; method: immunoSEQ multiplex PCR. The sample contains 25,000 or so clones, around 73% of which appear only once. CDR1 and CDR2 from the germline V gene are MNHEY and SVGEGT. The CDR3 contains 17 residues. The V and J ends lost 5 bases and 0 bases, in that order; junction bases with no gene match: 2. For this clone: No antigen is known for it.

Unexposed donor CD4+ T cells date from about 2011-2018, before the COVID-19 pandemic. After approximately ten days of culture, CD4+ T cells were isolated. The sample was CD4+ T cells from PBMCs, cultured in vitro. This TCR derives from a human donor in good health. J is TRBJ2-2 and V is TRBV6-2 or TRBV6-3, with 14 bases fitting TRBD2. The CDR3 reads CASSGLAGGPNTGELFF. The CDR3 bases are TGTGCCAGCAGTGGACTAGCGGGGGGTCCGAACACCGGGGAGCTGTTTTTT.